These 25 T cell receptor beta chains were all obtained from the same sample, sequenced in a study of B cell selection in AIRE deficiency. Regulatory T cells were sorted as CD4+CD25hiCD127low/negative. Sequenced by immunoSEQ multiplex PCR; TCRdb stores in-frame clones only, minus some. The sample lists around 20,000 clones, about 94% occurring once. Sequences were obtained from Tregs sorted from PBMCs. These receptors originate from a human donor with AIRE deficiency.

CDR3 sequence: CASSLIGTFANEKLFF. CDR3 sequence (DNA): TGTGCCAGCAGCTTAATAGGGACATTTGCGAATGAAAAACTGTTTTTT. This sequence joins TRBV7-9 and TRBJ1-4, with TRBD1 as a possible D gene (6 bases). CDR1 and CDR2 (germline): SEHNR, FQNEAQ (reference sequence). The germline V and J ends were trimmed by 2 bases and 5 bases, with 15 bases remaining between them. This CDR3 spans 16 amino acids.

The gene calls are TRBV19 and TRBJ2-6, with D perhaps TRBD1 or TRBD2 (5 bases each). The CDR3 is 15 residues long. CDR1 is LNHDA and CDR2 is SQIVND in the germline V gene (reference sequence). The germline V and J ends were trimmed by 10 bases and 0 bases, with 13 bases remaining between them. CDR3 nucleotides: TGTGCCACCCGGGACGGTAGCTCTGGGGCCAACGTCCTGACTTTC. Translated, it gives CATRDGSSGANVLTF.

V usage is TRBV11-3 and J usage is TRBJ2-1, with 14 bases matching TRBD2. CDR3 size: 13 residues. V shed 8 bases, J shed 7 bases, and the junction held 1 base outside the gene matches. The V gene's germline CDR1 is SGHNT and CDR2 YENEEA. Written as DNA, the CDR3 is TGTGCCAGCGGACTAGCGGGAGGTAATGAGCAGTTCTTC. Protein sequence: CASGLAGGNEQFF.

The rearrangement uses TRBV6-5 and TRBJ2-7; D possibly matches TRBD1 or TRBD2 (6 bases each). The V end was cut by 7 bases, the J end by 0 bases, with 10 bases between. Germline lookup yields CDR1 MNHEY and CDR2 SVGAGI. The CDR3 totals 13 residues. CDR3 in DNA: TGTGCCAGCAAGGGGGGAGGCTCCTACGAGCAGTACTTC. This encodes CASKGGGSYEQYF.

The CDR3 loop is CASSAGTPAISQFF. CDR3 bases: TGTGCCAGCAGCGCCGGGACTCCGGCTATCAGTCAGTTCTTC. This chain joins TRBV7-2 and TRBJ2-1; D perhaps matches TRBD2 (6 bases). Germline-derived CDR1 and CDR2 are SGHTA and FQGNSA. Trimming took off 5 bases at V and 13 bases at J, with 21 bases between the two ends. The CDR3 loop spans 14 amino acids.

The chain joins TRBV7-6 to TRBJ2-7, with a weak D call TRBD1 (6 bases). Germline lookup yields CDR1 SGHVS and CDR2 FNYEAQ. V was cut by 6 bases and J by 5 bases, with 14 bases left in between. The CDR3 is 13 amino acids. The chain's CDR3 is CASSRIDRNEQYF. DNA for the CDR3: TGTGCCAGCAGTCGAATCGACAGGAACGAGCAGTACTTC.

The CDR3 spells CASSYSLGSWGYTF. CDR3 coding DNA: TGTGCCAGCAGTTACTCGTTGGGATCTTGGGGCTACACCTTC. The V call is TRBV6-6, the J call TRBJ1-2, with unresolved D. V lost 0 bases and J 8 bases, leaving 13 bases between the germline ends. The germline gives CDR1 MNHNY, CDR2 SVGAGI (reference sequence). CDR3 length equals 14 residues.

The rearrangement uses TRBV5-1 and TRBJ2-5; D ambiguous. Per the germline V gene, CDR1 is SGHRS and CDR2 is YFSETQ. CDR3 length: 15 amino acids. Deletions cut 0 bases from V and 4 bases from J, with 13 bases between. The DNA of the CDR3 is TGCGCCAGCAGCTTGGATTCTCGTCCTGGAGAGACCCAGTACTTC. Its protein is CASSLDSRPGETQYF.

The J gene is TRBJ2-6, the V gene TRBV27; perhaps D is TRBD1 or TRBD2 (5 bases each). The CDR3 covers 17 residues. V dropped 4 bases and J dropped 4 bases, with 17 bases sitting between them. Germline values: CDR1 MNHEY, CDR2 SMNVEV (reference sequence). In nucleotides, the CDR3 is TGTGCCAGCAGTTCGGGGCAGTTCGGGGTCGGGGCCAACGTCCTGACTTTC. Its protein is CASSSGQFGVGANVLTF.

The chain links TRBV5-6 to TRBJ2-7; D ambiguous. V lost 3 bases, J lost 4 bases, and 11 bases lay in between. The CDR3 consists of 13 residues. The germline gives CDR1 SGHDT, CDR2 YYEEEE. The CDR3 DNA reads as TGTGCCAGCAGCTACCAAATCGCATACGAGCAGTACTTC. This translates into CASSYQIAYEQYF.

DNA of the CDR3: TGTGCCAGCAGCCCATTTGGAGCGGCCACAGATACGCAGTATTTT. Translation gives CASSPFGAATDTQYF. The chain is built from TRBV7-3 and TRBJ2-3; a possible D gene is TRBD2 (5 bases). The CDR3 is made up of 15 amino acids. V was trimmed by 5 bases and J by 2 bases, leaving 14 bases between them. Germline V gene data show CDR1 as SGHTA and CDR2 as FQGTGA.

Here the CDR3 reads CASSFIGGFTGANVLTF. The CDR3 nucleotides read TGTGCCAGCAGCTTTATTGGGGGATTTACTGGGGCCAACGTCCTGACTTTC. The chain has TRBV7-9 and TRBJ2-6, with D perhaps assigned TRBD1 or TRBD2 (5 bases each). CDR3 length: 17 amino acids. Germline V gene data show CDR1 as SEHNR and CDR2 as FQNEAQ (reference sequence). The ends were cut back, 3 bases at V and 2 bases at J, with 14 bases in the middle.

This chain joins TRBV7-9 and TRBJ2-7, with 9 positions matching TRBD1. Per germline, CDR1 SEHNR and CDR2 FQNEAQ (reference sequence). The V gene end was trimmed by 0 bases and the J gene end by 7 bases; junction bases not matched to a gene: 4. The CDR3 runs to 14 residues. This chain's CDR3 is CASSLANRGREQYF. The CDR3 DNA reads TGTGCCAGCAGCTTAGCGAACAGGGGGCGGGAGCAGTACTTC.

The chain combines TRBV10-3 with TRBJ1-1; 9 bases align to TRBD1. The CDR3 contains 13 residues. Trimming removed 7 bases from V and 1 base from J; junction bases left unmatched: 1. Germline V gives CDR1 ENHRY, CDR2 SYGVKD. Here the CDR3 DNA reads TGTGCCATCAAGGACAGGGGGAACACTGAAGCTTTCTTT. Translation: CAIKDRGNTEAFF.

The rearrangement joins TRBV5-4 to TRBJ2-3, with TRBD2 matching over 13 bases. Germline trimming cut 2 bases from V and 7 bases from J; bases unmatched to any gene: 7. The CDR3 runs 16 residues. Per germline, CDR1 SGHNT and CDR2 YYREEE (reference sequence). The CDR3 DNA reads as TGTGCCAGCAGCTTTGTTGGACTAGCGGGAGCAAATACGCAGTATTTT. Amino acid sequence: CASSFVGLAGANTQYF.

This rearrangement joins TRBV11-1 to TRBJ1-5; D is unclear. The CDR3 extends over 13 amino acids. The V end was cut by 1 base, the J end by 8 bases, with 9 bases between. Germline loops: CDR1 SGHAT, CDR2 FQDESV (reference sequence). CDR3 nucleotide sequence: TGTGCCAGCAGCTTAGGTGCGGAGGAGCCCCAGCATTTT. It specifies CASSLGAEEPQHF.

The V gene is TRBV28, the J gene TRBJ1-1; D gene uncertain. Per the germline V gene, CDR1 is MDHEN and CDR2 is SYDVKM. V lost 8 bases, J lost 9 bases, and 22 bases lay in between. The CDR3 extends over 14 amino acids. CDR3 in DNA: TGTGCCAGCTCTAGCGAGGCTCTACTTCCGCAAGCTTTCTTT. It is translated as CASSSEALLPQAFF.

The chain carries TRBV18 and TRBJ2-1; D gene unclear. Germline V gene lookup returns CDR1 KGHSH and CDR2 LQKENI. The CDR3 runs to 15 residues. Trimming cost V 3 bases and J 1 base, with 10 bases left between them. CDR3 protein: CASSPSLPSYNEQFF. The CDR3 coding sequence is TGTGCCAGCTCACCTTCACTGCCGTCCTACAATGAGCAGTTCTTC.

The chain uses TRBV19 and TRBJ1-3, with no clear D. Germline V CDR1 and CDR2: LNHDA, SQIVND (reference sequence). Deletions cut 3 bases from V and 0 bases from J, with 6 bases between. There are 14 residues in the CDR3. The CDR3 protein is CASSIWSSGNTIYF. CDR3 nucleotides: TGTGCCAGTAGTATTTGGTCCTCTGGAAACACCATATATTTT.

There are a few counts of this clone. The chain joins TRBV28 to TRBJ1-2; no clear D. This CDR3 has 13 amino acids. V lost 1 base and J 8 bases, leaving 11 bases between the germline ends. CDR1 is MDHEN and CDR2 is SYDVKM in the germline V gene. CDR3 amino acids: CASSLSTQRGYTF. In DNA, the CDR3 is TGTGCCAGCAGTTTATCGACCCAAAGGGGCTACACCTTC.

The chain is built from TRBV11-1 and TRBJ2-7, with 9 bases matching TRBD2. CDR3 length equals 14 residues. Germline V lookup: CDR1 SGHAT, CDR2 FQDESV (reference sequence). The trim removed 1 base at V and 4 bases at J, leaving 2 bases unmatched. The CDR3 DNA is TGTGCCAGCAGCTTAGTAGCGGGAGATTACGAGCAGTACTTC. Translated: CASSLVAGDYEQYF. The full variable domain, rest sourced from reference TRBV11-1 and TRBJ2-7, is EAEVAQSPRYKITEKSQAVAFWCDPISGHATLYWYRQILGQGPELLVQFQDESVVDDSQLPKDRFSAERLKGVDSTLKIQPAELGDSAMYLCASSLVAGDYEQYFGPGTRLTVT.

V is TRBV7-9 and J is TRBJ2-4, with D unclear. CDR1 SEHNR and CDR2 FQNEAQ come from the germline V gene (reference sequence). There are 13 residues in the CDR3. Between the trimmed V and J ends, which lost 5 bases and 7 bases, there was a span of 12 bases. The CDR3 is CASSPVTGNIQYF. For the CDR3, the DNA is TGTGCCAGCAGCCCCGTTACTGGGAACATTCAGTACTTC.

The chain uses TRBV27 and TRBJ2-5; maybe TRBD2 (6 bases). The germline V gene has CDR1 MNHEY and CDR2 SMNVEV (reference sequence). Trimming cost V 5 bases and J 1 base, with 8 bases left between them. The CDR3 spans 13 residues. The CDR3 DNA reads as TGTGCCAGCAGTATGGGGGGCCAAGAGACCCAGTACTTC. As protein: CASSMGGQETQYF.

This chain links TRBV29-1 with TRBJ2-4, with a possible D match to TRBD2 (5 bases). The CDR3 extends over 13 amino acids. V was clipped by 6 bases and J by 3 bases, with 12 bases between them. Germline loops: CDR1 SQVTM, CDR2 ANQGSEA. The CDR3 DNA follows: TGCAGCGTGACGGCGAGGGACAAAAACATTCAGTACTTC. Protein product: CSVTARDKNIQYF.

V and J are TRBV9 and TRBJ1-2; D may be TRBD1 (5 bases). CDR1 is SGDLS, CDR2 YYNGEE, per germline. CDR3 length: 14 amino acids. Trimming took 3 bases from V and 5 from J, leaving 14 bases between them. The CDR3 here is CASSASGQVYGYTF. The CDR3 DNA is TGTGCCAGCAGCGCCTCTGGACAAGTATATGGCTACACCTTC.